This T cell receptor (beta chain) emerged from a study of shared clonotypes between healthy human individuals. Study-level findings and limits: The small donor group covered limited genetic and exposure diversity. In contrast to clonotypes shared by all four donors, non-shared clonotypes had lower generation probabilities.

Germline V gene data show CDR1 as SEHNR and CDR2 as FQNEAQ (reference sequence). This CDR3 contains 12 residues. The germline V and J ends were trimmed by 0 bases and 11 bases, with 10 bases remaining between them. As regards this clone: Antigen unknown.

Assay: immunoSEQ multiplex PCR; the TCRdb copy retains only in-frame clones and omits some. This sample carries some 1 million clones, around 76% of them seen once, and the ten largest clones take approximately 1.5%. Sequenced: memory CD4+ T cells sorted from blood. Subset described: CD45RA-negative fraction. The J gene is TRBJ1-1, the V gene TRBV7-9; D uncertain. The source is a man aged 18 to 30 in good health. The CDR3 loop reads CASSLAGSGAFF. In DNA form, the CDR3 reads TGTGCCAGCAGCTTAGCCGGGTCGGGGGCTTTCTTT.